This T cell receptor beta chain appears in the sequencing data of a study of T-cell reconstitution after alpha-beta-depleted transplantation in children. The library targeted TCRbeta and was prepared with unique molecular identifiers. Using its own MiXCR run on the PCR reads, TCRdb lists one record per CDR3 protein. The data hold 200,000 to 250,000 distinct CDR3 sequences, with 20% to 30% observed a single time. The J segment lost 0 bases and the V segment lost 2 bases, leaving 4 bases of the junction unmatched. CDR1 and CDR2 from the germline V gene are DFQATT and SNEGSKA (reference sequence). This CDR3 comprises 15 residues.

The chain carries TRBV20-1 and TRBJ2-5; TRBD2 aligns across 9 bases. The sample was PBMCs, taken before TCRalphabeta/CD19-depleted stem cell transplant. This TCR came from a girl between 2 and 10 years old with Fanconi anemia, due to receive a stem cell transplant. DNA of the CDR3: TGCAGTGCTAGATATAGCGGGAGTAACCAAGAGACCCAGTACTTC. Translation gives CSARYSGSNQETQYF.